This TCR beta chain appears in the sequencing data of a study of cytomegalovirus exposure and HLA in healthy donors. This CDR3 has 15 amino acids. CDR1 and CDR2 from the germline V gene are SGHTA and FQGTGA. V gave up 5 bases and J gave up 0 bases; unmatched junction bases: 4. Use of 60 Vbeta and 13 Jbeta primers characterized the PCR. The assay was immunoSEQ multiplex PCR, and TCRdb's table has in-frame clones only and misses some. In the table there are about 130,000 clones, around four fifths of which are singletons. This TCR came from a boy between 10 and 17 years old in good health and CMV-seronegative. The chain carries TRBV7-3 and TRBJ1-3; TRBD1 matches at 7 bases. Sequenced sample: PBMCs. The chain's CDR3 is CASSLGTASGNTIYF. CDR3 in DNA: TGTGCCAGCAGCCTAGGGACAGCCTCTGGAAACACCATATATTTT.